Below, one TCR beta chain is given with its context. Tumor areas were macrodissected from a few deparaffinized, unstained about 10 um sections guided by marked H&E slides. Here immunoSEQ multiplex PCR was the method, and the copy in TCRdb shows in-frame clones only, minus some. The table has a few thousand clones, approximately 90% seen once. Germline trimming cut 5 bases from V and 6 bases from J; bases unmatched to any gene: 4. The CDR3 is 15 residues long. CDR1 and CDR2 (germline): SGHNT, YENEEA. These data belong to a study of T cells in lung cancer brain metastases. The chain joins TRBV11-3 to TRBJ2-2; 12 bases are shared with TRBD2. This receptor was identified in a man in his 70s with non-small cell lung cancer. Sequencing input: tumor tissue from the primary lung tumor. The CDR3 bases are TGTGCCAGCAGCGCCCGACTAGCGGGAGCCGGGGAGCTGTTTTTT. It translates to CASSARLAGAGELFF. Filled out from reference TRBV11-3 and TRBJ2-2, the complete variable domain reads EAGVVQSPRYKIIEKKQPVAFWCNPISGHNTLYWYLQNLGQGPELLIRYENEEAVDDSQLPKDRFSAERLKGVDSTLKIQPAELGDSAVYLCASSARLAGAGELFFGEGSRLTVL.